One and the same sample provided the 12 T cell receptor beta chains below, sequenced in a study of CD8 T cells in ankylosing spondylitis. MiXCR was run by TCRdb on the 5' RACE reads, yielding one entry per CDR3 protein. This sample has about 66,000 distinct CDR3 sequences, with around 6.4% found just once. Sequenced material: synovial fluid, either unsorted or a sorted T cell fraction (not recorded which). These receptors were obtained from a male donor with ankylosing spondylitis.

In its sample, this clonotype was seen many times. V is TRBV5-1 and J is TRBJ2-5, with a weak D call TRBD1 (6 bases). CDR1 is SGHRS and CDR2 is YFSETQ in the germline V gene. This CDR3 comprises 13 residues. Trimming shortened V by 0 bases and J by 6 bases, and 9 bases separated the two germline ends. CDR3 nucleotide sequence: TGCGCCAGCAGCTTGGCAGGGGAAAAGACCCAGTACTTC. Its translation is CASSLAGEKTQYF.

This clonotype came up a few times. The CDR3 coding sequence is TGTGCCAGCAGCTTACGGACAGGGGGCAACTATGGCTACACCTTC. It specifies CASSLRTGGNYGYTF. The chain links TRBV13 to TRBJ1-2; 11 nucleotides agree with TRBD1. V dropped 2 bases and J dropped 2; count of bases not matched to a gene: 1. The CDR3 loop spans 15 amino acids. Per germline, CDR1 PRHDT and CDR2 FYEKMQ (reference sequence).

This clonotype was counted many times. The chain couples TRBV6-1 to TRBJ2-1; TRBD2 matches 7 bases. Germline loops: CDR1 MNHNS, CDR2 SASEGT. The CDR3 is 18 residues long. V was clipped by 1 base and J by 1 base; unmatched bases: 10. The CDR3 here is CASSEGLAAGISYNEQFF. CDR3 bases: TGTGCCAGCAGTGAAGGGCTAGCGGCTGGGATATCCTACAATGAGCAGTTCTTC.

This rearrangement joins TRBV21-1 to TRBJ2-4. TRBV21-1 is designated a pseudogene. The CDR3 totals 16 residues. The CDR3 reads CATLTTYWTTKNIQYF. CDR3 in DNA: TGTGCCACCTTAACGACCTACTGGACGACGAAAAACATTCAGTACTTC.

This clonotype occurred many times. In DNA, the CDR3 is TGTGCCAGCAGTGAATACTACTCTAGCTCCTACGAGCAGTACTTC. Its translation: CASSEYYSSSYEQYF. The chain employs TRBV25-1 and TRBJ2-7; D gene ambiguous. The CDR3 has 15 residues. Trimming left V 0 bases short and J 0 bases short, with 9 bases between. The germline CDR1 and CDR2 sequences are MGHDK and SYGVNS.

This clonotype has more than one count but fewer than ten. The chain couples TRBV7-2 to TRBJ1-2; possible D gene TRBD1, 6 bases. Deletions cut 1 base from V and 8 bases from J, with 17 bases between. The germline CDR1 and CDR2 sequences are SGHTA and FQGNSA. The CDR3 length is 15 residues. The CDR3 region has the DNA TGTGCCAGCAGCTTAGTGTCGGCGGGGGGCGGCGGCTACACCTTC. Protein: CASSLVSAGGGGYTF.

This clonotype has at least ten counts. This chain links TRBV27 with TRBJ2-7, with D perhaps given as TRBD1 or TRBD2 (5 bases each). In germline, CDR1 is MNHEY, CDR2 SMNVEV (reference sequence). This CDR3 has 16 amino acids. V dropped 6 bases and J dropped 0 bases, with 18 bases sitting between them. CDR3 residues: CASRELGDPSSYEQYF. In DNA form, the CDR3 reads TGTGCCAGCAGGGAGTTGGGGGACCCCAGCTCCTACGAGCAGTACTTC.

This clonotype was recorded many times. V and J are TRBV29-1 and TRBJ1-5; D call uncertain. The CDR3 has 13 residues. CDR1 is SQVTM and CDR2 is ANQGSEA in the germline V gene. Trimming removed 5 bases at V and 4 bases at J, with 12 bases between. CDR3: CSVRWAENQPQHF. The CDR3 DNA sequence: TGCAGCGTTCGATGGGCCGAAAATCAGCCCCAGCATTTT. The full variable domain, in which reference TRBV29-1 and TRBJ1-5 provide the parts outside the CDR3, is SAVISQKPSRDICQRGTSLTIQCQVDSQVTMMFWYRQQPGQSLTLIATANQGSEATYESGFVIDKFPISRPNLTFSTLTVSNMSPEDSSIYLCSVRWAENQPQHFGDGTRLSIL.

By share, this clonotype counts as medium-sized. V usage is TRBV9 and J usage is TRBJ1-4, with TRBD1 as a possible D gene (5 bases). Germline CDR1 reads SGDLS; CDR2 reads YYNGEE. V was cut by 3 bases and J by 0 bases, with 18 bases left in between. The CDR3 is made up of 18 amino acids. The CDR3 is CASSDGTDYFATNEKLFF. In nucleotides, the CDR3 is TGTGCCAGCAGCGACGGGACGGACTATTTTGCAACTAATGAAAAACTGTTTTTT.

There are many counts of this clonotype. This chain joins TRBV5-4 and TRBJ2-5, with 7 bases matching TRBD1. CDR1 and CDR2 (germline): SGHNT, YYREEE (reference sequence). This CDR3 contains 15 residues. The V segment lost 0 bases and the J segment 5 bases; nucleotides outside the gene matches: 7. The CDR3, as DNA: TGTGCCAGCAGCTTGGCCAACAGGGGATCCGAGACCCAGTACTTC. This gives the protein CASSLANRGSETQYF.

This clonotype was picked up many times. CDR3 loop: CSVVRQGARTDTQYF. The DNA for the CDR3 is TGCAGCGTTGTGCGTCAGGGGGCGCGGACAGATACGCAGTATTTT. This sequence joins TRBV29-1 and TRBJ2-3; 8 bases fit TRBD1. CDR1 and CDR2 from the germline V gene are SQVTM and ANQGSEA. This CDR3 spans 15 amino acids. V was pared by 4 bases and J by 3 bases, with 9 bases of the junction left unmatched.

This clonotype was recorded many times. This chain uses TRBV11-1 with TRBJ2-1, with 10 nucleotides matching TRBD1. The CDR3 contains 14 residues. Trimming took 4 bases from V and 8 from J; bases not matched to a gene: 5. Germline V gene sequence: CDR1 SGHAT, CDR2 FQDESV (reference sequence). Here the CDR3 DNA reads TGTGCCAGCAGCTCGGACAGGGGGAAGCATGAGCAGTTCTTC. It codes for CASSSDRGKHEQFF.